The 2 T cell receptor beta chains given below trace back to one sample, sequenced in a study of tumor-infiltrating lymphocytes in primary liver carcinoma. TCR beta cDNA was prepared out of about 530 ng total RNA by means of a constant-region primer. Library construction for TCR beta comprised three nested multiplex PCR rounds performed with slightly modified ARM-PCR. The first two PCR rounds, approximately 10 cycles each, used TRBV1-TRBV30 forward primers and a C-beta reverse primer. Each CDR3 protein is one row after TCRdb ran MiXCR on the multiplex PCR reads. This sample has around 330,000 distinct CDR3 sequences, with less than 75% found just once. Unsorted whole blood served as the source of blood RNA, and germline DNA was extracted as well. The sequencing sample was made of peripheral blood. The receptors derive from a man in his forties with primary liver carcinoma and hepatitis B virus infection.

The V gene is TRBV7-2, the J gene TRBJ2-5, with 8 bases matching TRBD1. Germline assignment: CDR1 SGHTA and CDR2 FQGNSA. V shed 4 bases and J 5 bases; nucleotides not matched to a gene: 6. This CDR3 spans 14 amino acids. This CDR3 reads CASSYQGARETQYF. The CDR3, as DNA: TGTGCCAGCAGCTACCAGGGGGCCCGGGAGACCCAGTACTTC.

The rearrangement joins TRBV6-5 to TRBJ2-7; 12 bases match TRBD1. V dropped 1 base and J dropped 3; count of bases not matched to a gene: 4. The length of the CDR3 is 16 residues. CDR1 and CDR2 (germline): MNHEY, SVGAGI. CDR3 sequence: CASSYWDRGPFYEQYF. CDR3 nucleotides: TGTGCCAGCAGTTACTGGGACAGGGGGCCTTTCTACGAGCAGTACTTC.